A single T cell receptor (beta chain) is shown here with its context. The germline CDR1 and CDR2 sequences are SGHTA and FQGNSA. This CDR3 comprises 14 residues. J was trimmed by 4 bases and V by 1 base; bases with no gene match: 2. Alongside a J-beta primer mix, a sample-barcoded 5' primer served in a second PCR lasting about 7 to 12 cycles. One entry per CDR3 protein results from TCRdb running MiXCR on the 5' RACE reads. The sample holds around 1,000,000 distinct CDR3 sequences, 35% to 40% seen once. The data were obtained in a study of blood T cells in healthy people across ages. Across the whole study: Template switching retrieved approximately one barcoded beta molecule for each two T cells.

The sequence was collected from a man between 18 and 35 years old in good health. The V gene is TRBV7-2, the J gene TRBJ2-5; 8 bases fit TRBD1. Sample: blood. Written as DNA, the CDR3 is TGTGCCAGCAGCTTAGGGACAGGGTTAGAGACCCAGTACTTC. Translation gives CASSLGTGLETQYF.